This TCR beta chain was found in a study of siplizumab effects on memory and regulatory T cells. The table came from immunoSEQ multiplex PCR; TCRdb's copy has only in-frame clones and leaves some out. In the table there are around 110,000 clones, approximately 94% of which are singletons. The sample comprised non-Treg CD4+ T cells sorted from blood. The source is a human donor in good health.

The CDR3 nucleotides are TGTGCCAGTAGTACTGGGAGGGTCCCCTACGAGCAGTACTTC. It translates to CASSTGRVPYEQYF. The V gene is TRBV19, the J gene TRBJ2-7, with 7 bases that match TRBD2. CDR3 length equals 14 residues. With 4 bases clipped from V and 2 bases from J, the junction kept 5 bases outside the gene matches. Germline V lookup: CDR1 LNHDA, CDR2 SQIVND (reference sequence).